This TCR beta chain was identified during a study of technical replicates of blood from a handful of donors (dated by TCRdb to the late 2010s). Libraries were prepared through the immunoSEQ multiplex PCR assay. TCRdb took this table from immuneACCESS and kept in-frame rearrangements with V and J called. Such tables lack part of the clones; where checked against another copy, unresolved V genes explain under half of the gap, and the rest is unexplained. This sample is represented by over 70,000 clones; approximately 96% of them were singletons. The leading ten clones occupy about 0.2% of the sample. Comments on this clone: The specificity of this receptor is unknown. No much larger clonotype is one base removed from it; base qualities were not supplied.

V has 6 bases trimmed and J has 6 bases trimmed; junction bases matching no gene number 8. CDR1 and CDR2, per the germline V gene, are SQVTM and ANQGSEA. The CDR3 contains 14 residues, cysteine and phenylalanine counted. The only DNA kept is the CDR3, 42 bases in frame from the first base. The rearrangement combines TRBV29-1 with TRBJ1-2, with TRBD1 matching 12 junction bases. Specimen: T cells isolated from PBMCs. This sequence was found in a human donor in good health. In nucleotides, the sequence is TGCAGCGTGCCGGGACAGGGGGCGGAGGATGGCTACACCTTC. Its amino acids are CSVPGQGAEDGYTF.